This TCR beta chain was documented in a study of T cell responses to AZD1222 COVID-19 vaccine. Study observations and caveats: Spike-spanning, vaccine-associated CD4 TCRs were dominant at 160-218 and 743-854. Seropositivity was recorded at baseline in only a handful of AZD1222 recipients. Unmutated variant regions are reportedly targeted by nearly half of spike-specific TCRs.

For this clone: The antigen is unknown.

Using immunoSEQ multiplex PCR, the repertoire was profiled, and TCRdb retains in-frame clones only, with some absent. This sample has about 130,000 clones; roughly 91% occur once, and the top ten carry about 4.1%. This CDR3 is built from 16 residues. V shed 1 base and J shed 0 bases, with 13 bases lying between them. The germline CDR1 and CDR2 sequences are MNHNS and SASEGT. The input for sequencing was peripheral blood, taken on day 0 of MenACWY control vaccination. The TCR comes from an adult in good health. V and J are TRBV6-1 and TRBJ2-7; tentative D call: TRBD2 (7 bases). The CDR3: CASSEVGGGGSYEQYF. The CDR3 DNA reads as TGTGCCAGCAGTGAAGTCGGGGGAGGGGGCTCCTACGAGCAGTACTTC.